A selection of T cell receptor beta chains follows, all from one sample in a study of blood T cell repertoires in COVID-19. This table comes from immunoSEQ multiplex PCR, and its TCRdb copy is limited to in-frame clones, with some not included. This repertoire shows about 120,000 clones, about 87% found once; its top ten account for more than 25%. Sequenced sample: peripheral blood. These receptors came from a woman aged 70-85 years with acute or convalescent COVID-19. The CDR3 runs from the conserved cysteine through the conserved F or W. A D gene is named only where the DNA matches it firmly. Expanded clones are given a class, and other clones once, few, many or no size at all.

v_gene: TRBV2
len: 15
j_gene: TRBJ2-5
d_gene: TRBD2
abundance: -
CDR3aa: CASREGLAGVETQYF
CDR3nt: TGTGCCAGCAGGGAGGGACTAGCGGGGGTCGAGACCCAGTACTTC

v_gene: TRBV2
len: 15
j_gene: TRBJ2-1
d_gene: TRBD1
abundance: -
CDR3aa: CASSVRQGSYNEQFF
CDR3nt: TGTGCCAGCAGTGTCCGACAGGGTTCCTACAATGAGCAGTTCTTC

v_gene: TRBV3-1/TRBV3-2
len: 18
j_gene: TRBJ2-7
d_gene: TRBD2
abundance: -
CDR3aa: CASSRPNGASGGPYEQYF
CDR3nt: TGTGCCAGCAGCCGCCCCAACGGGGCTAGCGGGGGACCCTACGAGCAGTACTTC

v_gene: TRBV7-6
len: 15
j_gene: TRBJ2-5
d_gene: TRBD1
abundance: -
CDR3aa: CASRSTGTADETQYF
CDR3nt: TGTGCCAGCAGGTCAACCGGGACAGCGGATGAGACCCAGTACTTC

v_gene: TRBV4-1
len: 15
j_gene: TRBJ2-5
d_gene: TRBD2
abundance: -
CDR3aa: CASSQPRRAGGTQYF
CDR3nt: TGCGCCAGCAGCCAACCCAGAAGAGCGGGAGGGACCCAGTACTTC

v_gene: TRBV4-1
len: 15
j_gene: TRBJ2-5
d_gene: -
abundance: -
CDR3aa: CASSPFFPGEQTQYF
CDR3nt: TGCGCCAGCAGCCCCTTTTTCCCAGGTGAACAGACCCAGTACTTC

v_gene: TRBV28
len: 14
j_gene: TRBJ2-7
d_gene: -
abundance: -
CDR3aa: CASSSGGRRDEQYF
CDR3nt: TGTGCCAGCAGTTCCGGGGGGCGCCGGGACGAGCAGTACTTC

v_gene: TRBV9
len: 14
j_gene: TRBJ2-3
d_gene: TRBD2
abundance: -
CDR3aa: CASERGSPTDTQYF
CDR3nt: TGTGCCAGTGAGCGGGGGTCCCCCACAGATACGCAGTATTTT

v_gene: TRBV21-1
len: 19
j_gene: TRBJ1-2
d_gene: -
abundance: -
CDR3aa: CASSKIGRRDRKPPGGYTF
CDR3nt: TGTGCCAGCAGCAAGATTGGCAGGCGGGACAGAAAGCCCCCGGGAGGCTACACCTTC

v_gene: TRBV25-1
len: 14
j_gene: TRBJ1-2
d_gene: TRBD1
abundance: -
CDR3aa: CASSRTGGPRGYTF
CDR3nt: TGTGCCAGCAGCCGGACAGGGGGCCCGAGGGGCTACACCTTC

v_gene: TRBV5-6
len: 15
j_gene: TRBJ2-1
d_gene: -
abundance: once
CDR3aa: CASSPDMSSYNEQFF
CDR3nt: TGTGCCAGCAGCCCAGACATGAGCTCCTACAATGAGCAGTTCTTC

v_gene: TRBV28
len: 15
j_gene: TRBJ2-1
d_gene: TRBD1
abundance: -
CDR3aa: CASSPPGQGNNEQFF
CDR3nt: TGTGCCAGCAGCCCTCCCGGACAGGGAAACAATGAGCAGTTCTTC

v_gene: TRBV6-2/TRBV6-3
len: 17
j_gene: TRBJ1-5
d_gene: -
abundance: -
CDR3aa: CASSYNGRGFSNQPQHF
CDR3nt: TGTGCCAGCAGTTATAATGGGCGGGGATTTAGCAATCAGCCCCAGCATTTT

v_gene: TRBV27
len: 17
j_gene: TRBJ2-1
d_gene: TRBD2
abundance: -
CDR3aa: CASSSINAGGVVNEQFF
CDR3nt: TGTGCCAGCAGTTCAATCAACGCGGGGGGGGTCGTCAATGAGCAGTTCTTC

v_gene: TRBV4-1
len: 18
j_gene: TRBJ1-6
d_gene: -
abundance: -
CDR3aa: CTSSQDRATGGFNSPLHF
CDR3nt: TGCACCAGCAGCCAAGATCGGGCTACGGGGGGCTTTAATTCACCCCTCCACTTT

v_gene: TRBV24-1
len: 15
j_gene: TRBJ1-5
d_gene: -
abundance: -
CDR3aa: CATSAAGTSNQPQHF
CDR3nt: TGTGCCACCAGTGCCGCCGGGACATCAAATCAGCCCCAGCATTTT

v_gene: TRBV6-5
len: 14
j_gene: TRBJ1-5
d_gene: TRBD1
abundance: -
CDR3aa: CASTPTGGTQPQHF
CDR3nt: TGTGCCAGCACCCCGACAGGGGGGACTCAGCCCCAGCATTTT

v_gene: TRBV11-2
len: 12
j_gene: TRBJ1-4
d_gene: -
abundance: -
CDR3aa: CASNPGGEKLFF
CDR3nt: TGTGCCAGCAACCCCGGAGGAGAAAAACTGTTTTTT

v_gene: TRBV6-1
len: 14
j_gene: TRBJ2-1
d_gene: TRBD2
abundance: -
CDR3aa: CASSGAGGDNEQFF
CDR3nt: TGTGCCAGCAGTGGAGCGGGGGGGGACAATGAGCAGTTCTTC

v_gene: TRBV27
len: 15
j_gene: TRBJ2-1
d_gene: TRBD1
abundance: -
CDR3aa: CASSLRQGSYNEQFF
CDR3nt: TGTGCCAGCAGTCTTCGACAGGGTTCCTACAATGAGCAGTTCTTC

v_gene: TRBV5-1
len: 15
j_gene: TRBJ2-1
d_gene: -
abundance: few
CDR3aa: CASSLVQATYNEQFF
CDR3nt: TGCGCCAGCAGCTTGGTCCAGGCAACCTACAATGAGCAGTTCTTC

v_gene: TRBV4-1
len: 16
j_gene: TRBJ1-2
d_gene: -
abundance: once
CDR3aa: CASSQSTGLANYGYTF
CDR3nt: TGCGCCAGCAGCCAATCGACAGGCTTAGCTAACTATGGCTACACCTTC

v_gene: TRBV11-3
len: 15
j_gene: TRBJ2-5
d_gene: -
abundance: -
CDR3aa: CASSHSPDHRETQYF
CDR3nt: TGTGCCAGCAGCCACTCCCCGGACCACAGGGAGACCCAGTACTTC

v_gene: TRBV4-2
len: 15
j_gene: TRBJ1-1
d_gene: -
abundance: -
CDR3aa: CASSYTESRRSEAFF
CDR3nt: TGTGCCAGCAGTTATACTGAATCTAGAAGATCTGAAGCTTTCTTT

v_gene: TRBV5-4
len: 16
j_gene: TRBJ2-7
d_gene: TRBD1
abundance: few
CDR3aa: CASSLDRGRSSYEQYF
CDR3nt: TGTGCCAGCAGCTTGGACAGGGGGCGAAGTTCCTACGAGCAGTACTTC

v_gene: TRBV5-1
len: 15
j_gene: TRBJ2-2
d_gene: TRBD1
abundance: -
CDR3aa: CASSTKQGFPGELFF
CDR3nt: TGCGCCAGCAGCACGAAACAGGGGTTCCCCGGGGAGCTGTTTTTT

v_gene: TRBV5-1
len: 14
j_gene: TRBJ2-5
d_gene: TRBD1
abundance: -
CDR3aa: CASSPDRGGETQYF
CDR3nt: TGCGCCAGCAGCCCCGACAGGGGTGGAGAGACCCAGTACTTC

v_gene: TRBV12-3/TRBV12-4
len: 13
j_gene: TRBJ2-7
d_gene: -
abundance: -
CDR3aa: CASSSYSSYEQYF
CDR3nt: TGTGCCAGCAGTTCGTACAGTTCCTACGAGCAGTACTTC

v_gene: TRBV7-9
len: 16
j_gene: TRBJ1-3
d_gene: -
abundance: -
CDR3aa: CASSSPPTGDGNTIYF
CDR3nt: TGTGCCAGCAGCTCGCCCCCGACGGGTGATGGAAACACCATATATTTT

v_gene: TRBV7-9
len: 13
j_gene: TRBJ2-5
d_gene: -
abundance: -
CDR3aa: CASRTGVAETQYF
CDR3nt: TGTGCCAGCAGGACGGGGGTGGCGGAGACCCAGTACTTC

v_gene: TRBV12-5
len: 14
j_gene: TRBJ1-5
d_gene: -
abundance: -
CDR3aa: CASGPGEGNQPQHF
CDR3nt: TGTGCTAGTGGTCCCGGGGAGGGCAATCAGCCCCAGCATTTT

v_gene: TRBV28
len: 15
j_gene: TRBJ1-6
d_gene: TRBD1
abundance: few
CDR3aa: CASDDATGFNSPLHF
CDR3nt: TGTGCCAGCGATGACGCGACAGGGTTCAATTCACCCCTCCACTTT

v_gene: TRBV27
len: 15
j_gene: TRBJ2-5
d_gene: TRBD1
abundance: -
CDR3aa: CASSLVGTQGVTQYF
CDR3nt: TGTGCCAGCAGTTTAGTCGGGACACAGGGGGTGACCCAGTACTTC

v_gene: TRBV5-1
len: 17
j_gene: TRBJ2-3
d_gene: -
abundance: -
CDR3aa: CASSPGVQGLGTDTQYF
CDR3nt: TGCGCCAGCAGCCCCGGCGTACAGGGTCTTGGGACAGATACGCAGTATTTT

v_gene: TRBV19
len: 11
j_gene: TRBJ1-1
d_gene: -
abundance: -
CDR3aa: CASSGLWGAFF
CDR3nt: TGTGCCAGTAGCGGACTCTGGGGAGCTTTCTTT

v_gene: TRBV14
len: 17
j_gene: TRBJ2-1
d_gene: TRBD2
abundance: once
CDR3aa: CASSPGEVAGSRGEQFF
CDR3nt: TGTGCCAGCAGCCCGGGGGAAGTAGCGGGCTCCCGAGGGGAGCAGTTCTTC

v_gene: TRBV5-1
len: 16
j_gene: TRBJ1-2
d_gene: TRBD1
abundance: once
CDR3aa: CASSLQGATLNYGYTF
CDR3nt: TGCGCCAGCAGCTTGCAGGGGGCGACTCTTAACTATGGCTACACCTTC

v_gene: TRBV5-1
len: 15
j_gene: TRBJ2-5
d_gene: TRBD1
abundance: -
CDR3aa: CASSDSQGAQETQYF
CDR3nt: TGCGCCAGCAGCGACTCCCAGGGGGCTCAAGAGACCCAGTACTTC

v_gene: TRBV6-5
len: 15
j_gene: TRBJ2-7
d_gene: -
abundance: -
CDR3aa: CASSPWASATYEQYF
CDR3nt: TGTGCCAGCAGTCCCTGGGCTAGCGCTACCTACGAGCAGTACTTC

v_gene: TRBV24-1
len: 18
j_gene: TRBJ2-3
d_gene: -
abundance: -
CDR3aa: CATSDFPSNQPSTDTQYF
CDR3nt: TGTGCCACCAGTGATTTCCCTAGCAACCAACCTAGCACAGATACGCAGTATTTT

v_gene: TRBV5-1
len: 13
j_gene: TRBJ1-1
d_gene: TRBD1
abundance: -
CDR3aa: CASSMDRGLEAFF
CDR3nt: TGCGCCAGCAGCATGGACAGGGGCTTAGAAGCTTTCTTT

v_gene: TRBV5-3
len: 16
j_gene: TRBJ1-1
d_gene: TRBD1
abundance: -
CDR3aa: CARRWGQGRMNTEAFF
CDR3nt: TGTGCCAGAAGATGGGGACAGGGGAGGATGAACACTGAAGCTTTCTTT

v_gene: TRBV7-3
len: 13
j_gene: TRBJ1-1
d_gene: -
abundance: -
CDR3aa: CASSSQGNTEAFF
CDR3nt: TGTGCCAGCAGCTCACAGGGGAACACTGAAGCTTTCTTT

v_gene: TRBV6-5
len: 12
j_gene: TRBJ2-7
d_gene: TRBD2
abundance: -
CDR3aa: CASLAGGREQYF
CDR3nt: TGTGCCAGCCTGGCGGGGGGACGGGAGCAGTACTTC

v_gene: TRBV28
len: 13
j_gene: TRBJ1-3
d_gene: -
abundance: -
CDR3aa: CASRVRRGNTIYF
CDR3nt: TGTGCCAGCAGAGTACGGCGCGGTAACACCATATATTTT

v_gene: TRBV29-1
len: 12
j_gene: TRBJ1-2
d_gene: -
abundance: -
CDR3aa: CSVTDTGYGYTF
CDR3nt: TGCAGCGTTACCGACACGGGATATGGCTACACCTTC

v_gene: TRBV5-1
len: 14
j_gene: TRBJ2-1
d_gene: TRBD2
abundance: -
CDR3aa: CASSLGGGAQEQFF
CDR3nt: TGCGCCAGCAGCTTGGGCGGGGGGGCCCAGGAGCAGTTCTTC

v_gene: TRBV6-5
len: 16
j_gene: TRBJ1-6
d_gene: -
abundance: -
CDR3aa: CASSLQGDSYNSPLHF
CDR3nt: TGTGCCAGCAGTTTACAGGGCGACTCCTATAATTCACCCCTCCACTTT

v_gene: TRBV5-1
len: 14
j_gene: TRBJ2-1
d_gene: TRBD1
abundance: once
CDR3aa: CASRDRDRVYEQFF
CDR3nt: TGCGCCAGCAGAGACCGGGACAGGGTGTATGAGCAGTTCTTC

v_gene: TRBV11-1
len: 16
j_gene: TRBJ2-1
d_gene: TRBD2
abundance: -
CDR3aa: CATQDPGGGGRNEQFF
CDR3nt: TGTGCCACCCAGGACCCCGGCGGGGGGGGAAGGAATGAGCAGTTCTTC

v_gene: TRBV7-2
len: 16
j_gene: TRBJ2-3
d_gene: TRBD2
abundance: -
CDR3aa: CASSRGGPGWTDTQYF
CDR3nt: TGTGCCAGCAGCCGGGGGGGTCCGGGGTGGACAGATACGCAGTATTTT

v_gene: TRBV3-1/TRBV3-2
len: 15
j_gene: TRBJ1-1
d_gene: -
abundance: -
CDR3aa: CASSQSGRVNTEAFF
CDR3nt: TGTGCCAGCAGCCAGTCTGGCAGGGTGAACACTGAAGCTTTCTTT

v_gene: TRBV11-2
len: 17
j_gene: TRBJ1-3
d_gene: TRBD1
abundance: -
CDR3aa: CASSDTDRRRGGNTIYF
CDR3nt: TGTGCCAGCAGCGATACGGACAGGAGACGAGGGGGAAACACCATATATTTT

v_gene: TRBV10-1
len: 17
j_gene: TRBJ2-1
d_gene: TRBD1
abundance: once
CDR3aa: CASSATLDRDPYNEQFF
CDR3nt: TGCGCCAGCAGTGCGACCCTGGACAGGGACCCCTACAATGAGCAGTTCTTC

v_gene: TRBV29-1
len: 12
j_gene: TRBJ2-3
d_gene: -
abundance: once
CDR3aa: CSVSSGADTQYF
CDR3nt: TGCAGCGTTTCTAGTGGCGCAGATACGCAGTATTTT

v_gene: TRBV12-5
len: 16
j_gene: TRBJ1-5
d_gene: TRBD1
abundance: -
CDR3aa: CASALYQGGVTQPQHF
CDR3nt: TGTGCTAGTGCGCTCTACCAAGGGGGCGTAACTCAGCCCCAGCATTTT

v_gene: TRBV24-1
len: 14
j_gene: TRBJ1-2
d_gene: -
abundance: -
CDR3aa: CATSEDGRDYGYTF
CDR3nt: TGTGCCACCAGTGAAGATGGTCGGGACTATGGCTACACCTTC

v_gene: TRBV5-4
len: 15
j_gene: TRBJ1-2
d_gene: -
abundance: -
CDR3aa: CASSARLGVNYGYTF
CDR3nt: TGTGCCAGCAGCGCCCGTCTGGGAGTTAACTATGGCTACACCTTC

v_gene: TRBV5-1
len: 11
j_gene: TRBJ1-2
d_gene: -
abundance: -
CDR3aa: CASRADYGYTF
CDR3nt: TGCGCCAGCAGGGCGGACTATGGCTACACCTTC